One and the same sample provided the 5 T cell receptor beta chains below, sequenced in a study of T cells after yellow fever vaccination. TCRdb itself ran the 5' RACE reads through MiXCR, one entry per CDR3 protein. The sample contains 300,000 or so distinct CDR3 sequences, around 7% of which appear only once. Source: PBMCs, taken roughly 47 days after the first yellow fever vaccination. These receptors were collected from a young man who received the YFV17D yellow fever vaccine.

At least ten counts were recorded for this clonotype. The V and J genes are TRBV4-2 and TRBJ2-4; 9 nucleotides match TRBD2. The CDR3 contains 17 residues. J gave up 9 bases and V 3 bases, and 15 bases lay outside the gene matches. CDR1 and CDR2 (germline): LGHNA, YNFKEQ. CDR3 residues: CASSQDLHSGGESIQYF. CDR3 nucleotides: TGTGCCAGCAGCCAGGACCTACATAGCGGGGGAGAAAGCATTCAGTACTTC.

The chain joins TRBV10-2 to TRBJ1-5; D not resolved. The length of the CDR3 is 16 residues. The germline V gene has CDR1 WSHSY and CDR2 SAAADI. V dropped 2 bases and J dropped 4 bases, with 15 bases sitting between them. CDR3 amino acids: CASSEEANLQNQPQHF. CDR3 DNA sequence: TGCGCCAGCAGTGAGGAGGCCAACCTTCAGAATCAGCCCCAGCATTTT.

This clonotype was counted a few times. This sequence joins TRBV12-5 and TRBJ2-7, with D maybe TRBD2 (7 bases). This CDR3 spans 14 amino acids. Trimming shortened V by 1 base and J by 6 bases, and 13 bases separated the two germline ends. Germline V CDR1 and CDR2: LGHNT, FRNRAP. CDR3 residues: CASGLAGGVSEQYF. As DNA, the CDR3 is TGTGCTAGTGGTTTGGCGGGGGGCGTGAGCGAGCAGTACTTC.

This clonotype was seen more than once but under ten times. The chain carries TRBV10-2 and TRBJ1-6; D gene uncertain. Per the germline V gene, CDR1 is WSHSY and CDR2 is SAAADI. The CDR3 length is 13 residues. Trimming shortened V by 4 bases and J by 10 bases, and 11 bases separated the two germline ends. This CDR3 reads CASSVGLGSPLHF. DNA for the CDR3: TGCGCCAGCAGTGTCGGACTTGGATCACCCCTCCACTTT.

The J gene is TRBJ2-1, the V gene TRBV20-1, with 11 bases lining up with TRBD2. CDR1 and CDR2 from the germline V gene are DFQATT and SNEGSKA (reference sequence). The ends lost 5 bases at V and 2 bases at J; junction bases unmatched: 8. This CDR3 comprises 16 residues. The CDR3 reads CSARTTSGGTYNEQFF. The CDR3 bases are TGCAGTGCTCGGACAACTAGCGGGGGAACCTACAATGAGCAGTTCTTC.